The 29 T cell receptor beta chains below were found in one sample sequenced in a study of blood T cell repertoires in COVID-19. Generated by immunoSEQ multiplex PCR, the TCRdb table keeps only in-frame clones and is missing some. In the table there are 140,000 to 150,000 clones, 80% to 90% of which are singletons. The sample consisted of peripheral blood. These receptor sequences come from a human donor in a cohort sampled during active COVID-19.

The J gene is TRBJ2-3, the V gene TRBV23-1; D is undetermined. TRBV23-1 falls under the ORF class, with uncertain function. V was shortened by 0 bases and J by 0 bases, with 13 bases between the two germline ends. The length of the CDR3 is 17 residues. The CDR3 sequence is CASSQSYTFPSTDTQYF. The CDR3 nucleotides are TGCGCCAGCAGTCAATCGTACACATTTCCTAGCACAGATACGCAGTATTTT.

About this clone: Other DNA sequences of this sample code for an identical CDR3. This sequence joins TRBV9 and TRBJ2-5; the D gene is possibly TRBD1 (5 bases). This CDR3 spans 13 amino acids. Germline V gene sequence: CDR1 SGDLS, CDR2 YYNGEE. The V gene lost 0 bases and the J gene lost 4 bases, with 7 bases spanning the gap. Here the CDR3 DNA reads TGTGCCAGCAGCGTAGGGGGCTTAGAGACCCAGTACTTC. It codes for CASSVGGLETQYF. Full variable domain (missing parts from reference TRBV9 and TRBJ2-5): DSGVTQTPKHLITATGQRVTLRCSPRSGDLSVYWYQQSLDQGLQFLIQYYNGEERAKGNILERFSAQQFPDLHSELNLSSLELGDSALYFCASSVGGLETQYFGPGTRLLVL.

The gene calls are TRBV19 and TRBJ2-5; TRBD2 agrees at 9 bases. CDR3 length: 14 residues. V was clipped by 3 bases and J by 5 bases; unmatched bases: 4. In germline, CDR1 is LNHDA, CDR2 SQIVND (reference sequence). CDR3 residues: CASSIVLAGETQYF. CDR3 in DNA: TGTGCCAGTAGTATTGTGCTAGCGGGGGAGACCCAGTACTTC.

Here the CDR3 DNA reads TGCGCCAGCAGCCAAGGGGGGGGCAGGGGCAGGCGGTTAACTAATGAAAAACTGTTTTTT. Translation gives CASSQGGGRGRRLTNEKLFF. The chain uses TRBV4-1 and TRBJ1-4; maybe TRBD1 (6 bases). The CDR3 is 20 residues long. The germline V gene has CDR1 MGHRA and CDR2 YSYEKL. V lost 1 base to trimming and J lost 1 base, with 22 bases between them.

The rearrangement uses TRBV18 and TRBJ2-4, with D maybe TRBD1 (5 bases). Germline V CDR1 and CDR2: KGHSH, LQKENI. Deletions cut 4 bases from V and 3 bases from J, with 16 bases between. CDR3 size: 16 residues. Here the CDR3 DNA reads TGTGCCAGCTCACAAGACAGCCGCCGGGTCAAAAACATTCAGTACTTC. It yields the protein CASSQDSRRVKNIQYF.

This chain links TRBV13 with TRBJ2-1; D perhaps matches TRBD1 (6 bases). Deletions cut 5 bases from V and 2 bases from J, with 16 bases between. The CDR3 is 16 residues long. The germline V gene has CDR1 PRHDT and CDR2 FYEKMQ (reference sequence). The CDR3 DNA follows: TGTGCCAGCAGCCCGCACAGGGATGAAACCTACAATGAGCAGTTCTTC. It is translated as CASSPHRDETYNEQFF.

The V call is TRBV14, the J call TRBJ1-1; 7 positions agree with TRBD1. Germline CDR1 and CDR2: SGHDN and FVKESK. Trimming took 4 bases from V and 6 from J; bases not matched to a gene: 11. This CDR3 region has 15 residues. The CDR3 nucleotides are TGTGCCAGCAGCCTGGCAAGACAGGGTCGGGCTGAAGCTTTCTTT. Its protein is CASSLARQGRAEAFF.

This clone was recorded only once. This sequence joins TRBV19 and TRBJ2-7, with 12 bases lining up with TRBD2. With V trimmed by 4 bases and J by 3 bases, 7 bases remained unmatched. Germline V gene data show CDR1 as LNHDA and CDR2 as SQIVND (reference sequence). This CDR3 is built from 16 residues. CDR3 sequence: CASSTERTSGNYEQYF. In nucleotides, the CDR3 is TGTGCCAGTAGTACAGAAAGGACTAGCGGGAACTACGAGCAGTACTTC.

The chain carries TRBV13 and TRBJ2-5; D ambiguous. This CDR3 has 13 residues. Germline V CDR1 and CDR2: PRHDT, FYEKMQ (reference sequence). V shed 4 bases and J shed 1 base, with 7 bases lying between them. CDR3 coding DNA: TGTGCCAGCAGCTCAACAATCCAAGAGACCCAGTACTTC. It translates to CASSSTIQETQYF.

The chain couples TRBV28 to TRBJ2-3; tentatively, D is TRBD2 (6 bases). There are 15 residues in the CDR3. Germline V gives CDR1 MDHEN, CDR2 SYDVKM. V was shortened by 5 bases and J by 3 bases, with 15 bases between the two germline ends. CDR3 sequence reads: CASSGGTFSTDTQYF. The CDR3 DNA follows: TGTGCCAGCAGTGGCGGGACGTTCTCGACAGATACGCAGTATTTT.

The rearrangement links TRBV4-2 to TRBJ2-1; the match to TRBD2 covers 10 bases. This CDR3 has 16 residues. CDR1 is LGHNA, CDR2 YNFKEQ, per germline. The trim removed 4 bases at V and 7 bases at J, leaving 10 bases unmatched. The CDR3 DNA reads TGTGCCAGCAGCCCCCTCGGTAGCGGGGGGCCAAATGAGCAGTTCTTC. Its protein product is CASSPLGSGGPNEQFF.

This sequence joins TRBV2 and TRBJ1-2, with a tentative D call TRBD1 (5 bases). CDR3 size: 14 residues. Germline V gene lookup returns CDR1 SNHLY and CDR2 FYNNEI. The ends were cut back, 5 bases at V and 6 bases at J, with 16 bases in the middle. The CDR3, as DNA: TGTGCCAGCAGTCCTACGGGGGGGGGAGATGGCTACACCTTC. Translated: CASSPTGGGDGYTF.

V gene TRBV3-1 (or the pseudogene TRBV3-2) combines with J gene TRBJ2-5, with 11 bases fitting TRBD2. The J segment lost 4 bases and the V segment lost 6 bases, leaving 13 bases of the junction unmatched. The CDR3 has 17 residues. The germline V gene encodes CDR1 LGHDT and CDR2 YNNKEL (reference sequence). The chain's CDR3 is CASSLNSGGAWGETQYF. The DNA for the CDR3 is TGTGCCAGCAGTCTGAATAGCGGGGGGGCCTGGGGAGAGACCCAGTACTTC.

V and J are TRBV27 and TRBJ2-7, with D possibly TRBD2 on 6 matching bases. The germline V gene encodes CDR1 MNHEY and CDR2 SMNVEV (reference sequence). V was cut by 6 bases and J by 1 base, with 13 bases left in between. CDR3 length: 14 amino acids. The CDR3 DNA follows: TGTGCCAGCAGACCCCCGGGGGTTTCCTACGAGCAGTACTTC. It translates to CASRPPGVSYEQYF.

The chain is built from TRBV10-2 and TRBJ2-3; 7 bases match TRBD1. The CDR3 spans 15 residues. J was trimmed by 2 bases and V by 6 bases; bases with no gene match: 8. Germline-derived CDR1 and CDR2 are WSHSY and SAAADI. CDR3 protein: CASSPEGALTDTQYF. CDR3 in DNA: TGCGCCAGCAGCCCTGAGGGGGCCCTCACAGATACGCAGTATTTT.

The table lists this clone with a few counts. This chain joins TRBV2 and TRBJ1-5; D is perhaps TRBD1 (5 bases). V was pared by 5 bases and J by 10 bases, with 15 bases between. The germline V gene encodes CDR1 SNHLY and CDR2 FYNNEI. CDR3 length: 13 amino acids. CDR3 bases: TGTGCCAGCAGTACACAGGACGGACGCCCCCAGCATTTT. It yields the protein CASSTQDGRPQHF.

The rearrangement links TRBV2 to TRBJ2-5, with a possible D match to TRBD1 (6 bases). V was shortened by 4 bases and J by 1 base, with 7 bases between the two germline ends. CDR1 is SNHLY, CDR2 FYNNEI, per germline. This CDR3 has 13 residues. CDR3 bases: TGTGCCAGCAGTGGACAGGTCCAAGAGACCCAGTACTTC. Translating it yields CASSGQVQETQYF.

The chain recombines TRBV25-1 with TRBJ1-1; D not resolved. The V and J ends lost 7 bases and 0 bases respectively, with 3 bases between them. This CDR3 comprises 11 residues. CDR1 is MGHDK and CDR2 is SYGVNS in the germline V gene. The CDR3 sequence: CASTLNTEAFF. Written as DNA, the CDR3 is TGTGCCAGCACTTTGAACACTGAAGCTTTCTTT.

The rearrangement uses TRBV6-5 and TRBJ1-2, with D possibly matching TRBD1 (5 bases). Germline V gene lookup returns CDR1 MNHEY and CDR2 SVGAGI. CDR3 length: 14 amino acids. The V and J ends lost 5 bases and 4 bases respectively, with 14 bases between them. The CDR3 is CASSLGPAAYGYTF. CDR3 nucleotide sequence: TGTGCCAGCAGTCTGGGGCCGGCTGCCTATGGCTACACCTTC.

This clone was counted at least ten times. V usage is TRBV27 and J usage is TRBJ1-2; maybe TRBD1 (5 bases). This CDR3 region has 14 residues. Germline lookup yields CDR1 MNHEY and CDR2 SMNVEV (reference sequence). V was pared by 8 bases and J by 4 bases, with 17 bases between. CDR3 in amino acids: CASRQISAAYGYTF. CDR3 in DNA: TGTGCCAGCCGACAGATCTCAGCTGCCTATGGCTACACCTTC.

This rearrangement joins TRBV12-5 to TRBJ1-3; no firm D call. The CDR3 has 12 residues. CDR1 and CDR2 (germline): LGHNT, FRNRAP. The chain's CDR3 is CANEGSGNTIYF. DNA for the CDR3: TGTGCCAACGAGGGCTCTGGAAACACCATATATTTT.

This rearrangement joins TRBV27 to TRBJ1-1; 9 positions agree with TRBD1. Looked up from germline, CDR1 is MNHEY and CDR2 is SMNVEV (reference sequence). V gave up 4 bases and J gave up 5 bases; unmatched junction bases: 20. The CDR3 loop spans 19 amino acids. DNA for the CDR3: TGTGCCAGCAGTTCATACAGGGGGCTCTCGTGGGTGGGTAGAACTGAAGCTTTCTTT. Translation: CASSSYRGLSWVGRTEAFF.

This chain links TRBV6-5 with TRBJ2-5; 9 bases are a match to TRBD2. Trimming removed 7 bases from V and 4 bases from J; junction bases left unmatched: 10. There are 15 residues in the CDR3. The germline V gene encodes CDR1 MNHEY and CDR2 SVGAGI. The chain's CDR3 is CASTPPRGGRETQYF. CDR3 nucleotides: TGTGCCAGCACTCCCCCGCGGGGGGGGCGAGAGACCCAGTACTTC.

CDR3 region: CASSLLQGQYF. CDR3 DNA sequence: TGTGCCAGCAGTTTATTACAGGGGCAGTACTTC. The chain has TRBV7-2 and TRBJ2-7, with a tentative D call TRBD1 (6 bases). This CDR3 region has 11 residues. V was trimmed by 6 bases and J by 9 bases, leaving 12 bases between them. Germline assignment: CDR1 SGHTA and CDR2 FQGNSA.

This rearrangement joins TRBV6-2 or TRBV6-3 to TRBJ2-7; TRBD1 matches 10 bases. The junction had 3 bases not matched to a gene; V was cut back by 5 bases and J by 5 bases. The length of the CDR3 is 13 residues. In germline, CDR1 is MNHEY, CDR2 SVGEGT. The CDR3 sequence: CASSDRGRDEQYF. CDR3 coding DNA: TGTGCCAGCAGTGACAGGGGGCGGGACGAGCAGTACTTC.

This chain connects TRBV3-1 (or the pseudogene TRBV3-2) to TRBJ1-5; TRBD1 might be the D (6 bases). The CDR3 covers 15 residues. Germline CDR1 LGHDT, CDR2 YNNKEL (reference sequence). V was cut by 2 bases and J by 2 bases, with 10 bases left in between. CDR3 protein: CASSQTGMGNQPQHF. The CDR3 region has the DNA TGTGCCAGCAGCCAAACAGGGATGGGCAATCAGCCCCAGCATTTT.

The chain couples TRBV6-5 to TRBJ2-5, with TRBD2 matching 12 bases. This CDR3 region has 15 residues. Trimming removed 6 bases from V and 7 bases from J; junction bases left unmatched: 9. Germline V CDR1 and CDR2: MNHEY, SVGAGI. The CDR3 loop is CASSRSTSGGLTQYF. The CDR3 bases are TGTGCCAGCAGCCGTTCGACTAGCGGGGGACTGACCCAGTACTTC.

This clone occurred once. The CDR3 DNA reads as TGTGCCAGCAGCCTAATTTTGGTTCCGGACCAAGAGACCCAGTACTTC. Encoded protein: CASSLILVPDQETQYF. J is TRBJ2-5 and V is TRBV7-9; D is undetermined. The length of the CDR3 is 16 residues. Trimming took off 5 bases at V and 0 bases at J, with 16 bases between the two ends. The V gene's germline CDR1 is SEHNR and CDR2 FQNEAQ (reference sequence).

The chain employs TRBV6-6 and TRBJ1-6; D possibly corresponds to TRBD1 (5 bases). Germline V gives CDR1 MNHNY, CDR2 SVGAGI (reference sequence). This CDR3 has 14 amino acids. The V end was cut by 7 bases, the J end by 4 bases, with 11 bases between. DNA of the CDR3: TGTGCCAGCACCGCGGGACCTTATAATTCACCCCTCCACTTT. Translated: CASTAGPYNSPLHF.